This T cell receptor (beta chain) was profiled in a study of control samples from healthy donors and cancer patients (dated by TCRdb to 2019 to 2021). At the junction V is shortened by 4 bases and J by 5 bases; bases outside the gene matches: 2. Sequences SGDLS (CDR1) and YYNGEE (CDR2) are obtained from the germline V gene. The CDR3 numbers 12 residues from cysteine through phenylalanine. Just the 36-base CDR3 DNA is kept, in frame starting at base 1. Library preparation employed the immunoSEQ multiplex PCR assay. What TCRdb holds here is the immuneACCESS table cut down to in-frame rearrangements. Part of the clones is not present; checked against another copy, under half of the missing clones reflect an unresolved V gene, and the others are unexplained. This sample has 95,000 to 130,000 clones in its table, and approximately 90% of those were observed once. The ten most abundant clones make up 2.3% of the sample.

As regards this clone: Its target antigen remains unknown. There are no base qualities to consult, and no much larger clone falls within one base.

The rearranged segments are TRBV9 and TRBJ2-5; 7 bases in the junction line up with TRBD2. This receptor was obtained from a woman aged 65 to 85 in good health. Material: blood. CDR3 loop: CASSRGEETQYF. At the DNA level, the sequence is TGTGCCAGCAGCCGGGGGGAGGAGACCCAGTACTTC.